This T cell receptor (beta chain) comes out of a study of blood T cell repertoires in COVID-19. Study-level information: Acute-phase and convalescent COVID-19 samples originated in the United States, Italy and Spain. The cDNA or gDNA used as material had been derived from T cells, B-cell-depleted T cells, or PBMCs.

The CDR3 consists of 14 residues. V lost 5 bases and J lost 5, with 12 bases in between. Germline V CDR1 and CDR2: KGHDR, SFDVKD. Original methodology: Cell counts per sample came from amplifying reference gene primers. Assay: immunoSEQ multiplex PCR; the TCRdb copy retains only in-frame clones and omits some. V, J and clone size are those of that table, while D and trimming were read from the DNA. The sample has about 230,000 clones; approximately 81% are singletons. This clonotype was sampled from a man in his forties or fifties with acute or convalescent COVID-19. Sequencing was carried out using peripheral blood. This chain joins TRBV24-1 and TRBJ1-5; weak D call: TRBD1 (6 bases). The CDR3 coding sequence is TGTGCCACCAGTGTAGGGGGTTTAGATCAGCCCCAGCATTTT. This sequence encodes CATSVGGLDQPQHF.